Below are 9 T cell receptor beta chains sequenced from a single sample in a study of CD8 T cells in ankylosing spondylitis. Study results and caveats: The study identified a TCR beta motif of about eight highly homologous variants that appeared characteristic of ankylosing spondylitis blood.

Via MiXCR, TCRdb re-called the 5' RACE reads, giving one row per CDR3 protein. The sample holds about 510,000 distinct CDR3 sequences, about 5% seen once. These receptors' antigens are unknown. The sample comprised blood, either unsorted or a sorted T cell fraction (not recorded which). The receptors come from a male donor with ankylosing spondylitis.

This clonotype was counted at least ten times. The chain employs TRBV13 and TRBJ2-1; tentatively, D is TRBD2 (7 bases). CDR3 length equals 15 residues. CDR1 is PRHDT and CDR2 is FYEKMQ in the germline V gene (reference sequence). V lost 1 base, J lost 6 bases, and 13 bases lay in between. In DNA, the CDR3 is TGTGCCAGCAGCTTAGCGGGGGGCCTCTCCAATGAGCAGTTCTTC. Protein product: CASSLAGGLSNEQFF.

This clonotype was observed at least ten times. One end of the junction varies from germline; a read error may be responsible. This rearrangement joins TRBV20-1 to TRBJ2-7; 7 bases are shared with TRBD2. CDR3 size: 9 residues. CDR1 DFQATT and CDR2 SNEGSKA come from the germline V gene (reference sequence). The CDR3 loop is CSAGPGRRF. The CDR3 DNA reads as TGCAGTGCTGGGCCCGGGAGGAGATTC.

There are a few counts of this clonotype. This chain uses TRBV15 with TRBJ2-1; 8 bases line up with TRBD2. V lost 3 bases to trimming and J lost 8 bases; unmatched junction nucleotides: 3. CDR3 length: 13 amino acids. CDR1 and CDR2 from the germline V gene are LNHNV and YYDKDF (reference sequence). CDR3 sequence reads: CATSSGTRDEQFF. The CDR3 nucleotides are TGTGCCACCAGCAGCGGGACTAGGGATGAGCAGTTCTTC.

This clonotype was counted ten times or more. The gene calls are TRBV27 and TRBJ2-1; D possibly corresponds to TRBD2 (5 bases). Trimming cost V 8 bases and J 10 bases, with 15 bases left between them. Per the germline V gene, CDR1 is MNHEY and CDR2 is SMNVEV (reference sequence). The CDR3 runs to 12 residues. Written as DNA, the CDR3 is TGTGCCAGCGGGAGAGGTAACCGCGAGCAGTTCTTC. Encoded protein: CASGRGNREQFF.

The table lists this clonotype with many counts. The chain joins TRBV6-2 or TRBV6-3 to TRBJ2-7; possible D gene TRBD2, 5 bases. The CDR3 has 17 amino acids. V was cut by 0 bases and J by 3 bases, with 18 bases left in between. CDR1 and CDR2 from the germline V gene are MNHEY and SVGEGT. CDR3 loop: CASSYSRWLGRDYEQYF. The CDR3 nucleotides read TGTGCCAGCAGTTACTCGAGATGGTTGGGGAGAGACTACGAGCAGTACTTC.

This clonotype appeared many times. CDR3 in DNA: TGCAGTGCTCCGACTAGAGCCTACGAGCAGTACTTC. This translates into CSAPTRAYEQYF. The V and J genes are TRBV20-1 and TRBJ2-7, with D possibly being TRBD2 (6 bases). This CDR3 is built from 12 residues. Per germline, CDR1 DFQATT and CDR2 SNEGSKA (reference sequence). V lost 5 bases and J 2 bases, leaving 10 bases between the germline ends.

In its sample, this clonotype was seen many times. A junction end diverges from the germline sequence, so it may reflect a read error. This sequence joins TRBV15 and TRBJ2-1; no firm D call. Germline V gene lookup returns CDR1 LNHNV and CDR2 YYDKDF (reference sequence). This CDR3 comprises 11 residues. The CDR3 coding sequence is TGTGCCACCAGCAGAGATAAGGTTTGGTCCTTC. It yields the protein CATSRDKVWSF.

This clonotype was observed many times. This chain connects TRBV29-1 to TRBJ2-6; 7 bases fit TRBD1. The CDR3 runs 15 residues. After removal of 1 base from V and 4 bases from J, the junction contained 4 bases not matched to a gene. Germline CDR1 and CDR2: SQVTM and ANQGSEA. The CDR3 DNA follows: TGCAGCGTTGAAGGGGGGACAGACGGGGCCAACGTCCTGACTTTC. Protein product: CSVEGGTDGANVLTF.

This chain uses TRBV5-6 with TRBJ2-3, with TRBD2 matching over 8 bases. Trimming at V came to 2 bases and at J to 5 bases, leaving 13 bases not matched to a gene. The CDR3 runs to 17 residues. Germline CDR1 is SGHDT and CDR2 is YYEEEE. The CDR3 DNA sequence: TGTGCCAGCAGCTTTCTTCGCCAGCGGGGGTGGATAGATACGCAGTATTTT. It is translated as CASSFLRQRGWIDTQYF.